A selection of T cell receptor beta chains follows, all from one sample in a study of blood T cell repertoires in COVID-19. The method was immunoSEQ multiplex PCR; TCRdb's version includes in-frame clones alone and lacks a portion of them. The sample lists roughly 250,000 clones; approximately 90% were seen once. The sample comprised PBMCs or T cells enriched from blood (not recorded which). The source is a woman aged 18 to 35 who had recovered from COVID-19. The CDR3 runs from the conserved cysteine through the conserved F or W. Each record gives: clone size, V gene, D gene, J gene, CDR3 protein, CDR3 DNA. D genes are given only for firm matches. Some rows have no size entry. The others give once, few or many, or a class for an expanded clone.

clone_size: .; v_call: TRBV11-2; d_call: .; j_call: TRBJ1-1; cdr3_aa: CASSLGSLRFWTEAFF; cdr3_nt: TGTGCCAGCAGCTTAGGAAGTTTGCGGTTCTGGACTGAAGCTTTCTTT
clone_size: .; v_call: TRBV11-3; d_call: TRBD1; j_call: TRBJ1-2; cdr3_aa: CASSLTGAEGYTF; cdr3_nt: TGTGCCAGCAGCCTTACAGGGGCTGAGGGCTACACCTTC
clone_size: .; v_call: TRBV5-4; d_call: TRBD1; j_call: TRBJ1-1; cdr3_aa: CASSLQGMNTEAFF; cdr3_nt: TGTGCCAGCAGCTTACAGGGGATGAACACTGAAGCTTTCTTT
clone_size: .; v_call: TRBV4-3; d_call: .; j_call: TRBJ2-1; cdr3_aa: CASSQGRGNEQFF; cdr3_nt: TGCGCCAGCAGCCAGGGTAGGGGCAATGAGCAGTTCTTC
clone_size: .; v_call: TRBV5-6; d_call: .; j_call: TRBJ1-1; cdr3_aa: CASSFLALRITTFEAFF; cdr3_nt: TGTGCCAGCAGCTTTTTAGCCTTACGCATTACTACCTTTGAAGCTTTCTTT
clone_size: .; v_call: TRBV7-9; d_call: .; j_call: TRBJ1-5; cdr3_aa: CASSLVGPDQPQHF; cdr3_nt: TGTGCCAGCAGCTTAGTGGGGCCAGATCAGCCCCAGCATTTT
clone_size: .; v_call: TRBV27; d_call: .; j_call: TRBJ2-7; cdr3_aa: CASSLSPYWEQYF; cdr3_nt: TGTGCCAGCAGTTTATCCCCCTATTGGGAGCAGTACTTC
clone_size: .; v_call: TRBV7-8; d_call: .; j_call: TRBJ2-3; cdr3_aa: CASSSRRVSTDTQYF; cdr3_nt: TGTGCCAGCAGCTCCCGCCGGGTGAGCACAGATACGCAGTATTTT
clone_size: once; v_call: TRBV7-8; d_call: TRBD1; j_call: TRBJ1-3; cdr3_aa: CASSWTGGSGNTIYF; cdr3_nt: TGTGCCAGCAGTTGGACAGGGGGCTCTGGAAACACCATATATTTT
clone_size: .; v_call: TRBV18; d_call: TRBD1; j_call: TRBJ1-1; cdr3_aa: CASSPPGQGIWGEAFF; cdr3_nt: TGTGCCAGCTCACCTCCGGGACAGGGAATTTGGGGTGAAGCTTTCTTT
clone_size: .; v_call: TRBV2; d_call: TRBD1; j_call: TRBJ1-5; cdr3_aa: CASQEGAGQPQHF; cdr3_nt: TGTGCCAGCCAGGAGGGGGCGGGTCAGCCCCAGCATTTT
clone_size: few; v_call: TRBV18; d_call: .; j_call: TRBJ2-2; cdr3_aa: CASSPWGDNTGELFF; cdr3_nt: TGTGCCAGCTCACCATGGGGAGACAACACCGGGGAGCTGTTTTTT
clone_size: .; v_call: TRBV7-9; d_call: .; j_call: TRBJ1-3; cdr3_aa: CASSLNPGNTIYF; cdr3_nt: TGTGCCAGCAGCTTAAATCCGGGAAACACCATATATTTT
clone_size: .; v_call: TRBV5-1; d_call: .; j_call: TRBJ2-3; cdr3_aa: CASSSPGRDFTDTQYF; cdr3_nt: TGCGCCAGCAGTTCCCCGGGACGGGACTTCACAGATACGCAGTATTTT
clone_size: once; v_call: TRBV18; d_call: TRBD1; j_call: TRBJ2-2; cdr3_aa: CASSPGQGTSTGELFF; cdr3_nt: TGTGCCAGCTCACCTGGACAGGGGACCTCCACCGGGGAGCTGTTTTTT
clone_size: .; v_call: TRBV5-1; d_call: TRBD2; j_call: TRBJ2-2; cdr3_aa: CASRRPSGRFTGELFF; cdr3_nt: TGCGCCAGCAGGCGACCAAGCGGGAGGTTCACCGGGGAGCTGTTTTTT
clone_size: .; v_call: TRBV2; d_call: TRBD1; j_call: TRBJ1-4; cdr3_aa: CASSEYSGQPEKLFF; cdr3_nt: TGTGCCAGCAGTGAATATTCGGGACAGCCAGAAAAACTGTTTTTT
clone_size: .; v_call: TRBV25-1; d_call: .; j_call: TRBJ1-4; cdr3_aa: CASSEYGQNNEKLFF; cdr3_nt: TGTGCCAGCAGTGAATATGGGCAAAACAATGAAAAACTGTTTTTT
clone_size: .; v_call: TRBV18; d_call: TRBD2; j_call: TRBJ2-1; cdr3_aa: CASSPLIAGAVEQFF; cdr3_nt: TGTGCCAGCTCACCACTGATAGCGGGTGCGGTTGAGCAGTTCTTC
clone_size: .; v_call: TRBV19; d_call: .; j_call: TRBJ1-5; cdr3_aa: CASSTQGSNQPQHF; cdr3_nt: TGTGCCAGTAGTACACAGGGAAGCAATCAGCCCCAGCATTTT
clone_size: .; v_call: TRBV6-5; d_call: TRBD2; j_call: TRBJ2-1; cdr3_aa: CASSPGTSRNEQFF; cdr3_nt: TGTGCCAGCAGCCCCGGGACTAGTCGCAATGAGCAGTTCTTC
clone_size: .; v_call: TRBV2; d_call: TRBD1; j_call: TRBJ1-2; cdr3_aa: CASSEGGTGVVGGYTF; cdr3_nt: TGTGCCAGCAGTGAAGGCGGGACAGGGGTAGTGGGTGGCTACACCTTC
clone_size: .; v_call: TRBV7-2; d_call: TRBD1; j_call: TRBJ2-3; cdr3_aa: CAIRTGGVTDTQYF; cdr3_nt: TGTGCCATCAGGACAGGGGGCGTCACAGATACGCAGTATTTT
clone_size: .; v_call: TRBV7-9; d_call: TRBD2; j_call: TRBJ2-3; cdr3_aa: CASSLRLAGVTDTQYF; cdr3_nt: TGTGCCAGCAGCCTAAGACTAGCGGGGGTCACAGATACGCAGTATTTT
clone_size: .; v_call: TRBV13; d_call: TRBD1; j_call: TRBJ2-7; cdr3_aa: CASSSTGRYEQYF; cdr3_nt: TGTGCCAGCAGTTCGACAGGGAGATACGAGCAGTACTTC
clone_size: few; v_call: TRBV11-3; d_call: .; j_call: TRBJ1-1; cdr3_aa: CASSWRTNTEAFF; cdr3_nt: TGTGCCAGCAGCTGGAGGACTAACACTGAAGCTTTCTTT
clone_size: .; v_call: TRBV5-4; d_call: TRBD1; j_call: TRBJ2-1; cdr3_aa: CASSRGVPGQGNNEQFF; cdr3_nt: TGTGCCAGCAGCCGGGGGGTCCCGGGACAGGGGAACAATGAGCAGTTCTTC
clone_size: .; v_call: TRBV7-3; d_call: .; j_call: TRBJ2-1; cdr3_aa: CASSFDRGSYNEQFF; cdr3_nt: TGTGCCAGCAGCTTCGATCGAGGGTCCTACAATGAGCAGTTCTTC
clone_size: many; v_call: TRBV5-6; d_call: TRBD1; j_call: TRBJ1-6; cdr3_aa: CASSLDGQGAYNSPLHF; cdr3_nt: TGTGCCAGCAGCTTGGACGGACAGGGGGCCTATAATTCACCCCTCCACTTT